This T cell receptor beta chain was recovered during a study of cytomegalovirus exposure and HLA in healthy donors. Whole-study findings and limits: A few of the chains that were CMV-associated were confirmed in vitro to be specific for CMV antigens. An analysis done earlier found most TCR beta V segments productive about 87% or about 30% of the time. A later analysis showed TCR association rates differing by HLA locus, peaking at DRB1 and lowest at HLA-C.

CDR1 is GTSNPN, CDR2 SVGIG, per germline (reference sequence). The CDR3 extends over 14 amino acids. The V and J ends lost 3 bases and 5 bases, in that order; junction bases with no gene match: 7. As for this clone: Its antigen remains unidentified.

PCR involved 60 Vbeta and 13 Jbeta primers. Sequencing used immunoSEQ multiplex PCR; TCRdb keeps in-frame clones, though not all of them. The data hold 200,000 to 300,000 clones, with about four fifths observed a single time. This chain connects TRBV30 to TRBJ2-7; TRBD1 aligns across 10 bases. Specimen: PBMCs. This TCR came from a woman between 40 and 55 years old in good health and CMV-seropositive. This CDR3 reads CAWSTGTGVHEQYF. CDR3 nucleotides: TGTGCCTGGAGCACCGGGACAGGGGTACACGAGCAGTACTTC.